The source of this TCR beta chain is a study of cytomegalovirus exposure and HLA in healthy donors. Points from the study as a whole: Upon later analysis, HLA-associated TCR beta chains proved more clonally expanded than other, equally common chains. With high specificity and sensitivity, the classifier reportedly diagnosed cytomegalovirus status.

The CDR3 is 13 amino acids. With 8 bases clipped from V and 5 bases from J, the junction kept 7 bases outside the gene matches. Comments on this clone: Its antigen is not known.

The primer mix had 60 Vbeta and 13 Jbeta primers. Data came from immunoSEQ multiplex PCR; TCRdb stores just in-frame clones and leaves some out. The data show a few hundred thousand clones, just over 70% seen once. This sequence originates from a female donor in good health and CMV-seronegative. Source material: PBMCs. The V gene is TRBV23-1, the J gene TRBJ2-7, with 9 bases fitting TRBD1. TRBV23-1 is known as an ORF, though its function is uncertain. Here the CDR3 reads CASSRDRENEQYF. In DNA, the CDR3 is TGCGCCAGCTCCCGGGACAGGGAGAACGAGCAGTACTTC.